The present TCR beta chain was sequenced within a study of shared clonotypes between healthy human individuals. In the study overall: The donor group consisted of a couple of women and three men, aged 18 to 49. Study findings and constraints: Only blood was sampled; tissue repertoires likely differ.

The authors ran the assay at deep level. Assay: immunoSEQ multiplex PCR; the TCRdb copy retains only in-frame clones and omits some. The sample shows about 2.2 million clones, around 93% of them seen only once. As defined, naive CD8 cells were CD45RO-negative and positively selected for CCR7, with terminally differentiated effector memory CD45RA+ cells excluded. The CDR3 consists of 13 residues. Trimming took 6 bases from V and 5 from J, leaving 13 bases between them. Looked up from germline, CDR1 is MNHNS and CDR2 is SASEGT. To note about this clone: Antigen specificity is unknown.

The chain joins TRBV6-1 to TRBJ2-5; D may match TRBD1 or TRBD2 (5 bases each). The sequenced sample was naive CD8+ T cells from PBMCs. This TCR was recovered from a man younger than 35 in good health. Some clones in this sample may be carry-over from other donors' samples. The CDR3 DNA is TGTGCCAGCAGCAGGATGTGGGGGGAGACCCAGTACTTC. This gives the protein CASSRMWGETQYF.